This TCR beta chain was recorded in a study of CD4 T cells in relation to SARS-CoV-2 and coronaviruses (dated by TCRdb to about 2021). For context, the study as a whole: In the ViraFEST assay, PBMCs were grown with antigen for approximately 10 days, and TCR beta CDR3s were then sequenced to identify antigen-specific clonal expansions. An HIV-1 Nef peptide pool or a no-peptide culture served as the negative reference condition. The Adaptive Biotechnologies TCR-sequencing kit was used to sequence samples from a few pre-COVID donors and the naive versus memory experiments, whereas other data were Illumina-based. Using patient-derived lymphoblastoid cell lines, the shared crossreactive spike epitopes were mapped to their HLA restriction. At the level of individual TCR clonotypes, the study evaluated whether memory CD4+ T cells crossreact between the spike proteins of SARS-CoV-2 and those of common cold coronaviruses. A different, Illumina-based TCR-beta assay was used to sequence expansion assays from other donors in the study. Results and caveats for the whole study, not just this receptor: The study was limited by small numbers of patients and tested TCRs. Since the crossreactivity analysis centred on spike protein, crossreactivity against other viral proteins was not assessed. Because no donor provided both pre-pandemic and post-infection samples, tracing the source of pre-existing responses was limited. Significantly weaker SARS-CoV-2-driven expansion was shown by crossreactive clones than by monoreactive clones, consistent with antigenic imprinting. Memory CD4+ clonotypes crossrecognizing SARS-CoV-2 and at least one common cold coronavirus spike were found in approximately 60% of donors.

CD4+ T cells from unexposed donors were collected before the COVID-19 pandemic (2011-2018). Following 10 days of culture, the EasySep CD4+ T cell isolation kit was used to isolate CD4+ T cells. Unexposed donor CD4+ T cells were tested for reactivity to SARS-CoV-2 S and N and four common cold coronavirus spike pools, as cell number allowed. Each well held 1.5 million to 2.5 million PBMCs cultured in IMDM containing around 5% human AB serum and 10 IU/ml IL-2. Half of the culture medium was replaced with fresh IL-2-containing medium on days 3 and 7. Each peptide culture condition was generally run in triplicate replicate wells. The leukapheresis product used for the unexposed donors was purchased from a commercial source. Ficoll-Paque PLUS gradient centrifugation was used to isolate PBMCs from leukapheresis product or whole blood. PBMCs were either cryopreserved at -140 degrees C or used fresh in the expansion assay. The QIAamp Micro DNA Kit was used to extract genomic DNA from the CD4+ T cells.

This clone has a single count. Its target antigen remains unknown. It has no much larger one-base neighbor in the sample; base qualities were not kept. Libraries were prepared through the immunoSEQ multiplex PCR assay. The paper's data handling went like this. During preprocessing, nonproductive sequences were discarded, as were any CDR3s that did not begin with C, did not end with F or W, or were shorter than 7 amino acids. Antigen-specific clonotypes were called with the MANAFEST web app, based on expansion relative to reference and other culture wells. A clone was considered positive if significant expansion relative to the reference culture was observed in 2 of 3 replicate wells at an FDR below 0.05. A further requirement for positive clones was significant expansion compared with all other tandem wells, along with an odds ratio above 5. Pairwise Levenshtein distance, computed with the stringdist R package after three terminal residues were trimmed from each end, was used as the measure of CDR3 homology. TCRdb took this table from immuneACCESS and kept in-frame rearrangements with V and J called. Such tables lack part of the clones; where checked against another copy, unresolved V genes explain under half of the gap, and the rest is unexplained. V and J calls and clone size are those listed in that table; D and trimming were worked out from the DNA. The table for this sample lists more than 20,000 clones; around two thirds of them were counted only once. Roughly 12% of the sample is in the top ten clones.

The receptor was isolated from a human donor in good health. The material sequenced was CD4+ T cells from PBMCs, cultured in vitro.

The CDR3 region: CASSQERVTGYTF. At the DNA level, the sequence is TGTGCCAGCAGCCAAGAAAGGGTGACTGGCTACACCTTC. The chain joins TRBV3-1 (or the pseudogene TRBV3-2) to TRBJ1-2; too little of a D gene remains to name it. V and J lose 0 bases and 7 bases, and a span of 9 bases separates them. The germline V gene (reference sequence) supplies CDR1 LGHDT and CDR2 YNNKEL. Measured from the cysteine to the phenylalanine, the CDR3 is 13 residues long. Only the CDR3 DNA stays, 39 bases, in frame from base 1.